These T cell receptor beta chains were read from a single sample in a study of pediatric ulcerative colitis. Sequenced by immunoSEQ multiplex PCR; TCRdb stores in-frame clones only, minus some. The sample has some 37,000 clones; roughly 72% are singletons. Sequencing was carried out using gut tissue. The receptor source for this set is a boy aged 5-17 years with moderate ulcerative colitis. Each CDR3 is given with its conserved first and last residue. Each record gives: V gene, J gene, D gene, clone size, CDR3 DNA, CDR3 protein. A D gene is named only where the DNA matches it firmly. A row's size may be missing; if present it is once, few, many or a size class.

V: TRBV6-6
J: TRBJ2-5
D: TRBD2
size: NA
DNA: TGTGCCAGCAGTTACGGGTGGGAGGGCATAAAGACCCAGTACTTC
CDR3: CASSYGWEGIKTQYF

V: TRBV7-2
J: TRBJ1-3
D: NA
size: NA
DNA: TGTGCCAGCAGCCTCAGGGGCGGTGGAAACACCATATATTTT
CDR3: CASSLRGGGNTIYF

V: TRBV30
J: TRBJ2-7
D: NA
size: NA
DNA: TGTGCCTGGAGTAGGCAGGCGACCTACGAGCAGTACTTC
CDR3: CAWSRQATYEQYF

V: TRBV28
J: TRBJ1-4
D: NA
size: few
DNA: TGTGCCAGCAGCCCAACCGGGACGCAGCTCGAAAAACTGTTTTTT
CDR3: CASSPTGTQLEKLFF

V: TRBV5-1
J: TRBJ2-1
D: NA
size: NA
DNA: TGCGCCAGCAGCTTGTATACGGGGAACTCGGTCAATGAGCAGTTCTTC
CDR3: CASSLYTGNSVNEQFF

V: TRBV19
J: TRBJ2-1
D: NA
size: NA
DNA: TGTGCCAGTAGTATCCCCGGCAGGGATGGGAATGAGCAGTTCTTC
CDR3: CASSIPGRDGNEQFF

V: TRBV5-1
J: TRBJ1-1
D: NA
size: NA
DNA: TGCGCCAGCAGCTTGGCCAACGGGGGCACTGAAGCTTTCTTT
CDR3: CASSLANGGTEAFF

V: TRBV5-1
J: TRBJ1-2
D: NA
size: NA
DNA: TGCGCCAGCAGGGGGGACCTCTATGGCTACACCTTC
CDR3: CASRGDLYGYTF

V: TRBV9
J: TRBJ2-3
D: NA
size: NA
DNA: TGTGCCAGCAGCCCCTTGTTCAGCACAGATACGCAGTATTTT
CDR3: CASSPLFSTDTQYF

V: TRBV4-3
J: TRBJ2-3
D: NA
size: NA
DNA: TGCGCCAGCAGCCAGCGGCTATTTGGGGCCGGAACAGATACGCAGTATTTT
CDR3: CASSQRLFGAGTDTQYF

V: TRBV30
J: TRBJ2-1
D: TRBD2
size: NA
DNA: TGTGCCTGGAGTTTGATGGGACTAGCGGGAACTAATGAGCAGTTCTTC
CDR3: CAWSLMGLAGTNEQFF

V: TRBV11-1
J: TRBJ2-6
D: NA
size: NA
DNA: TGTGCCAGCAGCCCCTTTCCCGGCCGGTTAGTCCTGACTTTC
CDR3: CASSPFPGRLVLTF

V: TRBV19
J: TRBJ1-5
D: TRBD1
size: NA
DNA: TGTGCCAGTACCATCAGTAGGGACAGGGGTCCCAATCAGCCCCAGCATTTT
CDR3: CASTISRDRGPNQPQHF

V: TRBV7-2
J: TRBJ1-3
D: NA
size: NA
DNA: TGTGCCAGCAGCTTAGTGTCGGATTTCGGAAACACCATATATTTT
CDR3: CASSLVSDFGNTIYF

V: TRBV7-3
J: TRBJ1-5
D: TRBD1
size: NA
DNA: TGTGCCAGCAGCGGACAGGGTAGCAATCAGCCCCAGCATTTT
CDR3: CASSGQGSNQPQHF

V: TRBV10-3
J: TRBJ1-1
D: TRBD1
size: NA
DNA: TGTGCCATCAGGCCCCACTTACCCGGCACAGGGGCCACTGAAGCTTTCTTT
CDR3: CAIRPHLPGTGATEAFF

V: TRBV2
J: TRBJ2-2
D: TRBD2
size: NA
DNA: TGTGCCAGCAGTGAGTCTAGCGGGCGCACCGGGGAGCTGTTTTTT
CDR3: CASSESSGRTGELFF